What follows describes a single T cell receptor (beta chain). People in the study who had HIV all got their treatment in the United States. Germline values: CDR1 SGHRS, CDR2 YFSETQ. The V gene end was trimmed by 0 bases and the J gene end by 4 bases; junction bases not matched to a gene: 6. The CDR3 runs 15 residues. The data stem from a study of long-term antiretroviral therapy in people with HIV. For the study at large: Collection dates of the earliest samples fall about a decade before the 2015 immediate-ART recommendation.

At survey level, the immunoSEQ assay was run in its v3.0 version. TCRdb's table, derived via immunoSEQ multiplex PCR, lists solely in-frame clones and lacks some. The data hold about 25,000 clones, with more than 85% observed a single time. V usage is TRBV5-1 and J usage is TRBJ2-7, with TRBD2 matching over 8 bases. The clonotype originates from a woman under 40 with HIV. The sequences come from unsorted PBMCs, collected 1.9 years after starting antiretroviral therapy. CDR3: CASSLGSGGMYEQYF. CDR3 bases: TGCGCCAGCAGCTTGGGGTCGGGGGGGATGTACGAGCAGTACTTC.